Described below is a single T cell receptor beta chain sequence and its context. Its antigen is not known. This record belongs to a study of T cells after posttransplantation cyclophosphamide. Cyclophosphamide on days +3 and +4 followed busulfan-fludarabine conditioning and a marrow graft. CDR1 and CDR2 (germline): SGHAT, FQNNGV. J gave up 7 bases and V 0 bases, and 3 bases lay outside the gene matches. This CDR3 region has 14 residues. Overall study findings and caveats: Tissue-infiltrating T cells from skin or gut overlapped little with blood T cells. Later blood repertoires were often dominated by clones from the donor CD8+ memory compartment.

Sequencing used immunoSEQ multiplex PCR; TCRdb keeps in-frame clones, though not all of them. The data hold about 42,000 clones, with 90% observed a single time. The chain couples TRBV11-2 to TRBJ1-5; TRBD1 matches 7 bases. This TCR was recovered from a male patient in his sixties who received an allogeneic stem cell transplant from a related donor and was CMV-positive. Some T cells may be supplied by the graft donor. The sequencing here drew on PBMCs, taken around 63 days after allogeneic stem cell transplant with posttransplant cyclophosphamide. CDR3: CASSLDRTGQPQHF. CDR3 sequence (DNA): TGTGCCAGCAGCTTAGATCGGACAGGCCAGCCCCAGCATTTT.